The 12 T cell receptor beta chains listed next were all sequenced from one sample in a study of shared clonotypes between healthy human individuals. Sequencing was performed with immunoSEQ multiplex PCR; in TCRdb, only in-frame clones are kept and a portion is missing. The table has over 1.5 million clones, 95% to 99% seen once. Sequenced: naive CD4+ T cells sorted from blood. Subset of the sample: CD45RA+ positively selected. The receptors were gathered from a man in his thirties or forties in good health.

The genes are TRBV7-9 and TRBJ1-1; TRBD1 might be the D (6 bases). The germline V gene encodes CDR1 SEHNR and CDR2 FQNEAQ (reference sequence). Between the trimmed V and J ends, which lost 6 bases and 7 bases, there was a span of 18 bases. CDR3 size: 14 residues. In DNA, the CDR3 is TGTGCCAGCAGTATCGCAGGGGAAGAAGGTGAAGCTTTCTTT. This translates into CASSIAGEEGEAFF.

This rearrangement joins TRBV5-5 to TRBJ1-5, with a tentative D call TRBD1 (5 bases). The V gene lost 5 bases and the J gene lost 4 bases, with 10 bases spanning the gap. Looked up from germline, CDR1 is SGHKS and CDR2 is YYEKEE (reference sequence). This CDR3 spans 13 amino acids. The CDR3: CASSPQGNQPQHF. As DNA, the CDR3 is TGTGCCAGCAGTCCGCAGGGAAATCAGCCCCAGCATTTT.

The CDR3 DNA sequence: TGTGCCAGCAGCTTTTTACAGGGTAACAGCTACACCTTC. This encodes CASSFLQGNSYTF. This rearrangement joins TRBV7-8 to TRBJ1-2, with a weak D call TRBD1 (6 bases). CDR1 and CDR2 from the germline V gene are SGHVS and FQNEAQ. The ends were cut back, 3 bases at V and 9 bases at J, with 14 bases in the middle. The CDR3 has 13 amino acids.

The rearrangement links TRBV10-3 to TRBJ2-5; D not resolved. Germline values: CDR1 ENHRY, CDR2 SYGVKD. With 3 bases removed from V and 0 bases from J, the gap between germline ends came to 11 bases. The CDR3 is made up of 15 amino acids. The CDR3 is CAISDTKSDQETQYF. The DNA for the CDR3 is TGTGCCATCAGTGACACCAAATCGGACCAAGAGACCCAGTACTTC.

CDR3 coding DNA: TGCGCCAGCAGTGAGTTTGGCAGGGGGGACGAGCAGTACTTC. It specifies CASSEFGRGDEQYF. This sequence joins TRBV10-1 and TRBJ2-7; D possibly corresponds to TRBD1 (7 bases). With 1 base removed from V and 5 bases from J, the gap between germline ends came to 12 bases. CDR3 length: 14 residues. In germline, CDR1 is WNHNN, CDR2 SYGVQD (reference sequence).

This chain uses TRBV19 with TRBJ2-2, with 7 bases matching TRBD2. The V gene end was trimmed by 10 bases and the J gene end by 0 bases; junction bases not matched to a gene: 11. In germline, CDR1 is LNHDA, CDR2 SQIVND (reference sequence). The length of the CDR3 is 16 residues. The CDR3 protein is CATSTGGRSNTGELFF. CDR3 nucleotides: TGTGCCACCTCCACTGGCGGGAGATCGAACACCGGGGAGCTGTTTTTT.

The genes are TRBV28 and TRBJ1-1, with 8 nucleotides matching TRBD1. The J segment lost 4 bases and the V segment lost 7 bases, leaving 8 bases of the junction unmatched. Germline CDR1 reads MDHEN; CDR2 reads SYDVKM. This CDR3 has 14 residues. CDR3 nucleotide sequence: TGTGCCAGCAAAAACCTGGACAGGGCCACTGAAGCTTTCTTT. It is translated as CASKNLDRATEAFF.

The genes are TRBV18 and TRBJ1-1; 9 nucleotides match TRBD1. J gave up 5 bases and V 3 bases, and 7 bases lay outside the gene matches. This CDR3 region has 15 residues. Germline loops: CDR1 KGHSH, CDR2 LQKENI. The CDR3 nucleotides are TGTGCCAGCTCACCCCTCCGACAGGGGGTGACTGAAGCTTTCTTT. As protein: CASSPLRQGVTEAFF.

The V call is TRBV10-1, the J call TRBJ2-7; maybe TRBD1 (6 bases). The germline gives CDR1 WNHNN, CDR2 SYGVQD (reference sequence). The V gene lost 2 bases and the J gene lost 6 bases, with 17 bases spanning the gap. This CDR3 has 15 residues. The CDR3 DNA reads as TGCGCCAGCAGTGAGGCCGTCACAGGGTTGGGCGAGCAGTACTTC. The encoded protein is CASSEAVTGLGEQYF.

The chain is built from TRBV30 and TRBJ1-5; D is uncertain. The CDR3 extends over 13 amino acids. V shed 0 bases and J shed 6 bases, with 9 bases lying between them. The germline CDR1 and CDR2 sequences are GTSNPN and SVGIG (reference sequence). CDR3 sequence reads: CAWSVLEGQPQHF. The CDR3 region has the DNA TGTGCCTGGAGTGTACTGGAGGGTCAGCCCCAGCATTTT.

The rearrangement joins TRBV25-1 to TRBJ2-7; 9 positions match TRBD2. V lost 3 bases to trimming and J lost 4 bases; unmatched junction nucleotides: 4. The CDR3 totals 14 residues. Germline assignment: CDR1 MGHDK and CDR2 SYGVNS. The CDR3 is CASSEAGGKYEQYF. CDR3 sequence (DNA): TGTGCCAGCAGTGAGGCGGGAGGGAAATACGAGCAGTACTTC.

The V gene is TRBV29-1, the J gene TRBJ2-7; TRBD2 might be the D (5 bases). The CDR3 contains 12 residues. Per germline, CDR1 SQVTM and CDR2 ANQGSEA. Trimming left V 3 bases short and J 7 bases short, with 13 bases between. CDR3 in amino acids: CSVDRGLGEQYF. CDR3 bases: TGCAGCGTTGACCGGGGATTGGGGGAGCAGTACTTC.